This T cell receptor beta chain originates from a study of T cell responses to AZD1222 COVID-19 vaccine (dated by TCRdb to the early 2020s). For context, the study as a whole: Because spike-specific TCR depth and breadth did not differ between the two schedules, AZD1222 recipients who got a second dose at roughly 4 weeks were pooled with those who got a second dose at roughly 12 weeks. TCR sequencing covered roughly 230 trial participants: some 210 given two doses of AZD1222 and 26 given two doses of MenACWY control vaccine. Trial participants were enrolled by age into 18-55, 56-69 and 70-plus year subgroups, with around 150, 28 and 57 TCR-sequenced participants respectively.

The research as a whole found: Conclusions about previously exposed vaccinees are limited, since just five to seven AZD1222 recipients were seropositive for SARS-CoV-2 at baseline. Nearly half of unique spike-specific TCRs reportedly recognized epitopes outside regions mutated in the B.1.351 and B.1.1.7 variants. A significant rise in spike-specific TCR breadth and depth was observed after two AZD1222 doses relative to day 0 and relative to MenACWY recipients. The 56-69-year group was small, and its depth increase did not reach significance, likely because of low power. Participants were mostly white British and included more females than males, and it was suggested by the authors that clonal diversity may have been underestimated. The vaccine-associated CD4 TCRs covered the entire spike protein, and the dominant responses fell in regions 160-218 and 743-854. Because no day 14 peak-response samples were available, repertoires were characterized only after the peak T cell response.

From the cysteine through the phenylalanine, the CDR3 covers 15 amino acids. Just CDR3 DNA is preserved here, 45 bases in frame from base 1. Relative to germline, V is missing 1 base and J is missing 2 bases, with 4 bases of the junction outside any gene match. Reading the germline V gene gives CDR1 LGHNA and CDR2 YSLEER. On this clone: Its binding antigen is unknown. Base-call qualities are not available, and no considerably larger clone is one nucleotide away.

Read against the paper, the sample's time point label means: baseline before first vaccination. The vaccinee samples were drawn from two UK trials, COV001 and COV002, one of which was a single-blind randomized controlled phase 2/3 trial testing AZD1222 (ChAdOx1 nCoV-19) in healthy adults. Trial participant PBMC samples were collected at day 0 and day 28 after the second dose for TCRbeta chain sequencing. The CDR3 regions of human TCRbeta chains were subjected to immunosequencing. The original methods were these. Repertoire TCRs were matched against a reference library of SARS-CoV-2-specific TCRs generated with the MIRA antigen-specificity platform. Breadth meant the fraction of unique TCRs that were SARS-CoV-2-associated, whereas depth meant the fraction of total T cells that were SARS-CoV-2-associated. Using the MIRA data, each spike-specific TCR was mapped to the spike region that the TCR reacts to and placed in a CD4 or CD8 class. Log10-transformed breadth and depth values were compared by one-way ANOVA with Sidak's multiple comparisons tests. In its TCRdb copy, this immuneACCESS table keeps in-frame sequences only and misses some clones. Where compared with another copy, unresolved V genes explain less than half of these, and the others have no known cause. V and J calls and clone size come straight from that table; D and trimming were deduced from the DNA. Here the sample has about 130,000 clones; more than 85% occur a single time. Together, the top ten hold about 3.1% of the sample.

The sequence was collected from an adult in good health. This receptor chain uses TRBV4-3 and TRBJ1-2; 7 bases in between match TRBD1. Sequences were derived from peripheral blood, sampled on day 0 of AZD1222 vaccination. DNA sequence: TGCGCCAGCAGCCAAGTTCTCAGGGGGAACTATGGCTACACCTTC. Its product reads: CASSQVLRGNYGYTF.